The next 7 T cell receptor beta chains were all read from a single sample in a study of blood T cell repertoires in COVID-19. Sequenced by immunoSEQ multiplex PCR; TCRdb stores in-frame clones only, minus some. The sample contains under 350,000 clones, about 89% of which appear only once. Source material: peripheral blood. Receptors originate from a man between 35 and 55 years old with acute or convalescent COVID-19.

This clone was picked up one time. The chain joins TRBV2 to TRBJ1-1; D is undetermined. The germline V gene has CDR1 SNHLY and CDR2 FYNNEI. This CDR3 comprises 14 residues. V lost 2 bases and J lost 1, with 8 bases in between. CDR3 DNA sequence: TGTGCCAGCAGTGAAAGTCAGGAGAACACTGAAGCTTTCTTT. Its translation is CASSESQENTEAFF. Filled out from reference TRBV2 and TRBJ1-1, the complete variable domain reads EPEVTQTPSHQVTQMGQEVILRCVPISNHLYFYWYRQILGQKVEFLVSFYNNEISEKSEIFDDQFSVERPDGSNFTLKIRSTKLEDSAMYFCASSESQENTEAFFGQGTRLTVV.

This clone was found a few times. CDR3 region: CAWSVREGEQFF. The CDR3 DNA follows: TGTGCCTGGAGTGTACGAGAGGGTGAGCAGTTCTTC. The chain is built from TRBV30 and TRBJ2-1; D may be TRBD2 (5 bases). The CDR3 totals 12 residues. The germline gives CDR1 GTSNPN, CDR2 SVGIG (reference sequence). Trimming took 0 bases from V and 9 from J, leaving 9 bases between them.

CDR3 sequence reads: CASSSGQPYNSPLHF. DNA of the CDR3: TGTGCCAGCAGTTCCGGACAGCCCTATAATTCACCCCTCCACTTT. This chain joins TRBV6-5 and TRBJ1-6, with a weak D call TRBD1 (6 bases). The CDR3 length is 15 residues. V shed 4 bases and J shed 2 bases, with 9 bases lying between them. CDR1 MNHEY and CDR2 SVGAGI come from the germline V gene.

The chain is built from TRBV6-1 and TRBJ1-5; 12 bases are shared with TRBD1. Germline-derived CDR1 and CDR2 are MNHNS and SASEGT. With 3 bases clipped from V and 6 bases from J, the junction kept 6 bases outside the gene matches. The CDR3 is 16 residues long. The CDR3 nucleotides are TGTGCCAGCAGTGACCCGGGACAGGGGGCAGGTCAGCCCCAGCATTTT. This codes for CASSDPGQGAGQPQHF.

This clone occurred once. The V call is TRBV5-4, the J call TRBJ2-3; 7 bases align to TRBD1. Germline V gives CDR1 SGHNT, CDR2 YYREEE (reference sequence). CDR3 length: 13 amino acids. Trimming took 4 bases from V and 8 from J; bases not matched to a gene: 7. The CDR3 region is CASSGLPGGTQYF. The CDR3 bases are TGTGCCAGCAGCGGGCTCCCAGGGGGTACGCAGTATTTT. Full variable domain (outside the CDR3, taken from reference TRBV5-4 and TRBJ2-3): ETGVTQSPTHLIKTRGQQVTLRCSSQSGHNTVSWYQQALGQGPQFIFQYYREEENGRGNFPPRFSGLQFPNYSSELNVNALELDDSALYLCASSGLPGGTQYFGPGTRLTVL.

The count of this clone is one. The V call is TRBV4-2, the J call TRBJ1-2; D might be TRBD1 (6 bases). Germline V gene data show CDR1 as LGHNA and CDR2 as YNFKEQ. The CDR3 has 14 amino acids. The V end was cut by 2 bases, the J end by 7 bases, with 14 bases between. DNA of the CDR3: TGTGCCAGCAGCCAACCTACGAGAGGGGGTGGCTACACCTTC. Protein product: CASSQPTRGGGYTF.

Remarks on this clone: This sample also contains other DNA sequences that code for the same CDR3. J is TRBJ1-2 and V is TRBV5-1, with 9 bases identical to TRBD1. This CDR3 contains 14 residues. Trimming cost V 4 bases and J 7 bases; bases outside gene matches: 8. Germline CDR1 and CDR2: SGHRS and YFSETQ. CDR3 in amino acids: CASSPTGTGTGYTF. DNA of the CDR3: TGCGCCAGCAGCCCGACCGGGACAGGGACTGGCTACACCTTC.